The next 21 T cell receptor beta chains were all read from a single sample in a study of blood T cell repertoires in COVID-19 (dated by TCRdb to about 2020). Library preparation employed the immunoSEQ multiplex PCR assay. In TCRdb, the immuneACCESS table is reduced to in-frame sequences with V and J assigned. These tables do not hold every clone; where another copy was compared, an unresolved V gene accounts for under half, and the others remain unexplained. The sample table holds 200,000 to 250,000 clones, of which 70% to 90% were seen once. Jointly, the top ten make up about 4% of the sample. Material: PBMCs or T cells enriched from blood (not recorded which). All receptors derive from a woman in her forties with acute COVID-19.

The chain recombines TRBV28 with TRBJ1-3; possibly TRBD1 for D (5 bases). Trimming shortened V by 2 bases and J by 3 bases, and 11 bases separated the two germline ends. From germline, CDR1 is MDHEN and CDR2 SYDVKM. The CDR3 runs to 15 residues. The CDR3 sequence: CASSLGGAIGNTIYF. Written as DNA, the CDR3 is TGTGCCAGCAGTTTAGGTGGGGCAATTGGAAACACCATATATTTT.

The chain links TRBV14 to TRBJ1-1; 7 nucleotides agree with TRBD1. V lost 4 bases to trimming and J lost 2 bases; unmatched junction nucleotides: 7. The CDR3 has 15 residues. Germline CDR1 is SGHDN and CDR2 is FVKESK. The CDR3 here is CASSLAGTVNTEAFF. In DNA, the CDR3 is TGTGCCAGCAGCCTTGCCGGGACAGTCAACACTGAAGCTTTCTTT.

The chain combines TRBV19 with TRBJ1-3, with 7 bases lining up with TRBD1. Germline values: CDR1 LNHDA, CDR2 SQIVND (reference sequence). The CDR3 length is 19 residues. The trim removed 7 bases at V and 4 bases at J, leaving 22 bases unmatched. The CDR3 loop reads CASTYSRKTGSRSGNTIYF. The DNA of the CDR3 is TGTGCCAGTACCTACTCGAGAAAGACAGGGAGTCGTTCCGGAAACACCATATATTTT. Variable domain in full (rest from reference TRBV19 and TRBJ1-3): DGGITQSPKYLFRKEGQNVTLSCEQNLNHDAMYWYRQDPGQGLRLIYYSQIVNDFQKGDIAEGYSVSREKKESFPLTVTSAQKNPTAFYLCASTYSRKTGSRSGNTIYFGEGSWLTVV.

J is TRBJ1-2 and V is TRBV6-5; D perhaps matches TRBD1 (6 bases). The CDR3 runs to 15 residues. V was shortened by 7 bases and J by 4 bases, with 19 bases between the two germline ends. CDR1 MNHEY and CDR2 SVGAGI come from the germline V gene. CDR3 DNA: TGTGCCAGCACCTTGGACAGCGCTAGTGTCTATGGCTACACCTTC. This translates into CASTLDSASVYGYTF.

The rearrangement uses TRBV6-1 and TRBJ1-2, with a possible D match to TRBD1 (5 bases). V shed 2 bases and J shed 2 bases, with 12 bases lying between them. Per germline, CDR1 MNHNS and CDR2 SASEGT. This CDR3 spans 15 amino acids. The CDR3 DNA sequence: TGTGCCAGCAGTGAAAGTTTCGGGGGGAACTATGGCTACACCTTC. Residues: CASSESFGGNYGYTF.

This clone was seen a single time. This rearrangement joins TRBV7-8 to TRBJ1-2; no definite D call. The CDR3 is 13 residues long. Per the germline V gene, CDR1 is SGHVS and CDR2 is FQNEAQ. Trimming cost V 1 base and J 5 bases, with 8 bases left between them. The CDR3 spells CASSLGLEYGYTF. The CDR3 nucleotides read TGTGCCAGCAGCTTAGGTTTAGAGTATGGCTACACCTTC. Full variable domain (outside the CDR3, taken from reference TRBV7-8 and TRBJ1-2): GAGVSQSPRYKVAKRGQDVALRCDPISGHVSLFWYQQALGQGPEFLTYFQNEAQLDKSGLPSDRFFAERPEGSVSTLKIQRTQQEDSAVYLCASSLGLEYGYTFGSGTRLTVV.

The gene calls are TRBV7-8 and TRBJ1-6; possibly TRBD1 for D (5 bases). The V and J ends lost 3 bases and 6 bases respectively, with 6 bases between them. CDR1 and CDR2 (germline): SGHVS, FQNEAQ. This CDR3 is built from 13 residues. This chain's CDR3 is CASSLGPNSPLHF. For the CDR3, the DNA is TGTGCCAGCAGCTTGGGGCCTAATTCACCCCTCCACTTT. The complete variable domain, with remaining parts taken from reference TRBV7-8 and TRBJ1-6, reads GAGVSQSPRYKVAKRGQDVALRCDPISGHVSLFWYQQALGQGPEFLTYFQNEAQLDKSGLPSDRFFAERPEGSVSTLKIQRTQQEDSAVYLCASSLGPNSPLHFGNGTRLTVT.

This chain uses TRBV4-2 with TRBJ1-4, with D perhaps TRBD1 (6 bases). Between the trimmed V and J ends, which lost 1 base and 6 bases, there was a span of 24 bases. The CDR3 sequence is 19 residues long. Germline CDR1 LGHNA, CDR2 YNFKEQ. The CDR3 loop reads CASSQGQGRAPRGHEKLFF. The DNA for the CDR3 is TGTGCCAGCAGCCAAGGGCAGGGGCGGGCTCCCCGGGGTCATGAAAAACTGTTTTTT.

J is TRBJ1-5 and V is TRBV7-8; no clear D. CDR1 and CDR2 from the germline V gene are SGHVS and FQNEAQ. V lost 2 bases, J lost 6 bases, and 11 bases lay in between. The CDR3 spans 14 residues. CDR3 in DNA: TGTGCCAGCAGCTTATCCGATGAGGGTCAGCCCCAGCATTTT. It encodes CASSLSDEGQPQHF.

This chain links TRBV7-8 with TRBJ1-5; the D is unclear. The CDR3 is made up of 13 amino acids. V lost 5 bases, J lost 5 bases, and 10 bases lay in between. Germline V lookup: CDR1 SGHVS, CDR2 FQNEAQ. This CDR3 reads CASSPERYQPQHF. The CDR3 DNA is TGTGCCAGCAGCCCCGAACGGTATCAGCCCCAGCATTTT.

V and J are TRBV5-1 and TRBJ1-1; a weak D match, TRBD1 (5 bases). Per the germline V gene, CDR1 is SGHRS and CDR2 is YFSETQ. V lost 6 bases to trimming and J lost 5 bases, with 20 bases between them. The CDR3 sequence is 15 residues long. The CDR3 region has the DNA TGCGCCAGCACTCTAGGGGAGGCCCGGCAAACTGAAGCTTTCTTT. Protein sequence: CASTLGEARQTEAFF.

The rearrangement links TRBV2 to TRBJ2-1, with TRBD2 identical over 11 bases. V was pared by 4 bases and J by 7 bases, with 6 bases of the junction left unmatched. CDR1 and CDR2 (germline): SNHLY, FYNNEI. There are 15 residues in the CDR3. The CDR3 loop is CASSASGGIFNEQFF. CDR3 sequence (DNA): TGTGCCAGCAGTGCTAGCGGGGGGATTTTTAATGAGCAGTTCTTC.

The chain joins TRBV6-5 to TRBJ1-2; a possible D gene is TRBD1 (5 bases). The germline CDR1 and CDR2 sequences are MNHEY and SVGAGI. V was cut by 1 base and J by 5 bases, with 17 bases left in between. The CDR3 is 16 amino acids. For the CDR3, the DNA is TGTGCCAGCAGTTACTTGGTCGCAGGGATTGGGTATGGCTACACCTTC. This sequence encodes CASSYLVAGIGYGYTF.

This clone came up once. This chain joins TRBV3-1 (or the pseudogene TRBV3-2) and TRBJ1-2; D possibly corresponds to TRBD1 (5 bases). The germline V gene has CDR1 LGHDT and CDR2 YNNKEL (reference sequence). CDR3 length: 15 amino acids. Trimming shortened V by 2 bases and J by 4 bases, and 14 bases separated the two germline ends. Here the CDR3 DNA reads TGTGCCAGCAGCCAACATCGCCGGACACCCTATGGCTACACCTTC. This encodes CASSQHRRTPYGYTF.

CDR3 amino acids: CASSVTQGLNTEAFF. DNA of the CDR3: TGTGCCAGCAGCGTCACCCAGGGCCTGAACACTGAAGCTTTCTTT. The rearrangement joins TRBV6-5 to TRBJ1-1; a possible D gene is TRBD1 (5 bases). This CDR3 region has 15 residues. Germline V lookup: CDR1 MNHEY, CDR2 SVGAGI. V lost 6 bases to trimming and J lost 0 bases, with 14 bases between them.

This chain uses TRBV27 with TRBJ2-7; 10 bases fit TRBD1. The CDR3 extends over 16 amino acids. Trimming removed 5 bases from V and 2 bases from J; junction bases left unmatched: 9. Per germline, CDR1 MNHEY and CDR2 SMNVEV (reference sequence). CDR3 bases: TGTGCCAGCAGTACGCGGACAGGGGGACTTCCCTACGAGCAGTACGTC. It specifies CASSTRTGGLPYEQYV.

J is TRBJ1-5 and V is TRBV6-1, with 9 bases aligning to TRBD1. The length of the CDR3 is 17 residues. Germline V gene lookup returns CDR1 MNHNS and CDR2 SASEGT. The junction had 6 bases not matched to a gene; V was cut back by 2 bases and J by 1 base. This chain's CDR3 is CASSELLGTGSNQPQHF. The CDR3 DNA sequence: TGTGCCAGCAGTGAACTGCTAGGGACAGGGAGCAATCAGCCCCAGCATTTT.

The chain links TRBV11-2 to TRBJ2-2; TRBD1 matches 8 bases. The trim removed 8 bases at V and 6 bases at J, leaving 8 bases unmatched. The CDR3 totals 14 residues. From germline, CDR1 is SGHAT and CDR2 FQNNGV. The CDR3 DNA reads as TGTGCCAGCTCCTACAGGGGGTGGGCCGGGGAGCTGTTTTTT. As protein: CASSYRGWAGELFF.

This clone was observed a few times. The chain joins TRBV4-2 to TRBJ1-2; 10 bases agree with TRBD1. Germline V CDR1 and CDR2: LGHNA, YNFKEQ. There are 17 residues in the CDR3. The V and J ends lost 0 bases and 4 bases, in that order; junction bases with no gene match: 8. The CDR3, as DNA: TGTGCCAGCAGCCAAGAGTTTAGGGACAGGGGAAGCTATGGCTACACCTTC. It specifies CASSQEFRDRGSYGYTF.

The gene calls are TRBV4-3 and TRBJ1-3; a possible D gene is TRBD1 (5 bases). The CDR3 is 17 amino acids. Trimming took 1 base from V and 0 from J, leaving 13 bases between them. The germline gives CDR1 LGHNA, CDR2 YSLEER. The CDR3 DNA is TGCGCCAGCAGCCAAGGAGTGGGGCAGAACTCTGGAAACACCATATATTTT. Translating it yields CASSQGVGQNSGNTIYF.

The chain is built from TRBV11-2 and TRBJ2-7; the match to TRBD2 covers 9 bases. This CDR3 region has 17 residues. Trimming took 1 base from V and 3 from J; bases not matched to a gene: 10. The germline CDR1 and CDR2 sequences are SGHAT and FQNNGV. The CDR3 nucleotides are TGTGCCAGCAGCTTAGGATTAGGTTCTAGCGGGGTCTACGAGCAGTACGTC. Amino acids: CASSLGLGSSGVYEQYV.